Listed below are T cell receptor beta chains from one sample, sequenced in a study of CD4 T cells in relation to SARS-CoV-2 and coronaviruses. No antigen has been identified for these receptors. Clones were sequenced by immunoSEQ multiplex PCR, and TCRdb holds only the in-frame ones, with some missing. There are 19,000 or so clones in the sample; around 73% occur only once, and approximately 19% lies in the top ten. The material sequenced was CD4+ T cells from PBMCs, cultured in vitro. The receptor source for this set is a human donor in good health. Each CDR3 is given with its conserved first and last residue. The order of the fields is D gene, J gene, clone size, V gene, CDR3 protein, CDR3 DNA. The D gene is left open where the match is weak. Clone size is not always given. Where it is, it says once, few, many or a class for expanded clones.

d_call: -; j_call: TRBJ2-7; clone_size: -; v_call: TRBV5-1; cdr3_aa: CASSSPGQVSYEQYF; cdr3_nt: TGCGCCAGCAGCTCCCCGGGACAAGTATCCTACGAGCAGTACTTC
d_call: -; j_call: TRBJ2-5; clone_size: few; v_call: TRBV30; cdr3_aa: CAWSQGETQYF; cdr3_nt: TGTGCCTGGAGTCAGGGAGAGACCCAGTACTTC
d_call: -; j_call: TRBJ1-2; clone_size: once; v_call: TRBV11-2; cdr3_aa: CASSLGHESGYTF; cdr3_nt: TGTGCCAGCAGCTTAGGCCACGAAAGTGGCTACACCTTC
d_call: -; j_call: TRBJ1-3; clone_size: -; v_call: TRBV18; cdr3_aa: CASSPRTVGQSSGNTIYF; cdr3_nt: TGTGCCAGCTCACCTAGAACCGTCGGGCAGAGCTCTGGAAACACCATATATTTT
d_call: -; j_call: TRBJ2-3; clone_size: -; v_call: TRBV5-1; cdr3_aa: CASSLVASGGTDTQYF; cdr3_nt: TGCGCCAGCAGCTTGGTGGCTAGTGGCGGTACAGATACGCAGTATTTT
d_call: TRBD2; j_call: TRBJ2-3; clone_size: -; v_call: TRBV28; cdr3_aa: CASRSSGSPFTQYF; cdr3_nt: TGTGCCAGCAGATCTAGCGGGAGTCCGTTTACGCAGTATTTT
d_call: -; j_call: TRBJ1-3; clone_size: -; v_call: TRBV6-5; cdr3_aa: CASSYSGQSGNTIYF; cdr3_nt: TGTGCCAGCAGTTACTCGGGTCAGTCGGGAAACACCATATATTTT
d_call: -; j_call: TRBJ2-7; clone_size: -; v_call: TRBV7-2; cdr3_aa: CASSFHRTGLEQYF; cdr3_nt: TGTGCCAGCAGCTTTCACCGGACGGGCCTGGAGCAGTACTTC
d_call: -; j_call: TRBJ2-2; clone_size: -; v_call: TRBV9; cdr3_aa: CASSVGNTGELFF; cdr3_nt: TGTGCCAGCAGCGTAGGGAACACCGGGGAGCTGTTTTTT
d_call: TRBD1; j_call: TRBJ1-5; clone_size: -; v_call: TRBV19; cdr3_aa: CASSRQGTGQPQHF; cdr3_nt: TGTGCCAGTAGTAGACAGGGGACGGGTCAGCCCCAGCATTTT
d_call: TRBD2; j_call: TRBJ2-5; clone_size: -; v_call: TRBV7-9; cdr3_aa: CASSLAFLGRAWETQYF; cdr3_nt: TGTGCCAGCAGCTTAGCTTTCCTCGGGAGGGCCTGGGAGACCCAGTACTTC
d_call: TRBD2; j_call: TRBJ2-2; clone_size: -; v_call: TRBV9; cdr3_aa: CASSAALAGAGGELFF; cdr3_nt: TGTGCCAGCAGCGCGGCGCTAGCGGGAGCAGGAGGGGAGCTGTTTTTT
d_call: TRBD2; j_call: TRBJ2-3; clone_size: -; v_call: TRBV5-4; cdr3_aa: CASSLNVAGNTDTQYF; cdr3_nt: TGTGCCAGCAGCTTGAATGTAGCGGGGAACACAGATACGCAGTATTTT
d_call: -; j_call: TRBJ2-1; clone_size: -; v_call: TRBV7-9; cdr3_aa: CASSLGVAIDSYNEQFF; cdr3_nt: TGTGCCAGCAGCTTAGGAGTAGCTATCGACTCCTACAATGAGCAGTTCTTC
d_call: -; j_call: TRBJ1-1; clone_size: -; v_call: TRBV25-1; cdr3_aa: CASSETTRNTEAFF; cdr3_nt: TGTGCCAGCAGTGAAACTACACGAAACACTGAAGCTTTCTTT
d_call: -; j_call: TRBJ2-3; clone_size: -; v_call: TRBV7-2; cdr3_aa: CASSSRTADTQYF; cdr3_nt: TGTGCCAGCAGCTCGAGGACGGCAGATACGCAGTATTTT
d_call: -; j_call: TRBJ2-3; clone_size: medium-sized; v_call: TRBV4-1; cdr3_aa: CASSQRPISPDTQYF; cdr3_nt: TGCGCCAGCAGCCAACGGCCTATTTCACCAGATACGCAGTATTTT
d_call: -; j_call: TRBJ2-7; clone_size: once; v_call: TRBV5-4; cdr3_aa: CASSRSGISYEQYF; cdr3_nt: TGTGCCAGCAGCAGGTCAGGGATTTCCTACGAGCAGTACTTC
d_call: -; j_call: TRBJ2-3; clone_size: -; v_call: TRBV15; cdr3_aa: CATSRDQGDTQYF; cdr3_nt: TGTGCCACCAGCAGAGACCAAGGAGATACGCAGTATTTT
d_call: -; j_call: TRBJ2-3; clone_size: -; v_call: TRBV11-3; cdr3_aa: CASSPSTYTDTQYF; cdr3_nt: TGTGCCAGCAGCCCCAGCACGTACACAGATACGCAGTATTTT
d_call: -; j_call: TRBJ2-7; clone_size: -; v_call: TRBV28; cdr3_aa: CASMLPGVYEQYF; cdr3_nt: TGTGCCAGCATGCTTCCTGGGGTCTACGAGCAGTACTTC
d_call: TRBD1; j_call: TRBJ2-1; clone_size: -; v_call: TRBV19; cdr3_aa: CASKLAGTGHPDEQFF; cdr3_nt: TGTGCCAGTAAACTTGCCGGGACAGGCCATCCGGACGAGCAGTTCTTC
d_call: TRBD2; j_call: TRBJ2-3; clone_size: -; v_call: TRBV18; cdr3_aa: CASSPIAGGPTDTQYF; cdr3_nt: TGTGCCAGCTCACCCATAGCGGGAGGGCCCACAGATACGCAGTATTTT
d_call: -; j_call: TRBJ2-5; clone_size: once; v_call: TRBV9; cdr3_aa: CASTHGDSRFGTQYF; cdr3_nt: TGTGCCAGCACCCATGGTGACAGCCGATTTGGGACCCAGTACTTC
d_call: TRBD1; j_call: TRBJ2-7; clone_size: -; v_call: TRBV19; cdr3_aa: CASSINRGYEQYF; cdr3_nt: TGTGCCAGTAGTATAAACAGGGGATACGAGCAGTACTTC
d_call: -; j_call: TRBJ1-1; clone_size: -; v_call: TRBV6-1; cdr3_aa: CASSEARQLNTEAFF; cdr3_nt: TGTGCCAGCAGTGAAGCGCGCCAGCTGAACACTGAAGCTTTCTTT
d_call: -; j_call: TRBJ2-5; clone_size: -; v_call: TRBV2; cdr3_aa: CASSEVGRETQYF; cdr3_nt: TGTGCCAGCAGTGAAGTTGGGCGAGAGACCCAGTACTTC
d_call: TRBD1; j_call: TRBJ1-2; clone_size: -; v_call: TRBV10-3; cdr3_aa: CAISPGTGVPGYTF; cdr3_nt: TGTGCCATCAGCCCCGGGACAGGGGTTCCTGGCTACACCTTC